These 22 T cell receptor beta chains came from one sample sequenced in a study of T cell repertoires in ileal Crohn's disease. Clones were read by immunoSEQ multiplex PCR, and TCRdb kept only the in-frame ones, dropping some. The sample includes around 17,000 clones, more than 55% seen only once; the top ten take roughly 5.5%. Sequenced: ileal tissue. The receptors stem from an adult with Crohn's disease.

This chain links TRBV29-1 with TRBJ2-4, with 8 bases lining up with TRBD1. The CDR3 has 11 residues. From germline, CDR1 is SQVTM and CDR2 ANQGSEA. J gave up 8 bases and V 6 bases, and 3 bases lay outside the gene matches. The CDR3 is CSVGQDDIQYF. In DNA form, the CDR3 reads TGCAGCGTGGGACAGGACGACATTCAGTACTTC.

This chain uses TRBV15 with TRBJ2-5; TRBD1 is a possible D gene (6 bases). This CDR3 is 12 amino acids long. V dropped 11 bases and J dropped 5 bases, with 15 bases sitting between them. The germline gives CDR1 LNHNV, CDR2 YYDKDF (reference sequence). The CDR3 DNA reads TGTGCCGTGTCAGGGGTTTTGGAGACCCAGTACTTC. Its translation: CAVSGVLETQYF.

The chain recombines TRBV9 with TRBJ2-1, with 8 positions matching TRBD1. Germline V lookup: CDR1 SGDLS, CDR2 YYNGEE. Trimming cost V 3 bases and J 7 bases; bases outside gene matches: 9. CDR3 length: 15 residues. The CDR3 here is CASSARGQGYNEQFF. The CDR3 nucleotides read TGTGCCAGCAGCGCCCGCGGACAGGGCTATAATGAGCAGTTCTTC. The whole variable domain, remainder taken from reference TRBV9 and TRBJ2-1, is DSGVTQTPKHLITATGQRVTLRCSPRSGDLSVYWYQQSLDQGLQFLIQYYNGEERAKGNILERFSAQQFPDLHSELNLSSLELGDSALYFCASSARGQGYNEQFFGPGTRLTVL.

The rearrangement joins TRBV12-5 to TRBJ1-2; a possible D gene is TRBD1 (6 bases). V was trimmed by 6 bases and J by 2 bases, leaving 19 bases between them. CDR1 is LGHNT and CDR2 is FRNRAP in the germline V gene. CDR3 size: 16 residues. The CDR3 sequence: CASGLNILGGNYGYTF. The DNA of the CDR3 is TGTGCTAGTGGCCTAAACATCCTAGGGGGAAACTATGGCTACACCTTC.

The chain combines TRBV2 with TRBJ2-7; 8 bases align to TRBD1. Looked up from germline, CDR1 is SNHLY and CDR2 is FYNNEI. This CDR3 spans 12 amino acids. With V trimmed by 8 bases and J by 6 bases, 6 bases remained unmatched. The CDR3 loop reads CASGVGQGEQYF. DNA of the CDR3: TGTGCCAGCGGGGTAGGACAGGGCGAGCAGTACTTC.

This chain joins TRBV27 and TRBJ2-7; 8 bases are a match to TRBD1. This CDR3 is 16 amino acids long. Per germline, CDR1 MNHEY and CDR2 SMNVEV (reference sequence). The J segment lost 1 base and the V segment lost 2 bases, leaving 7 bases of the junction unmatched. The CDR3 DNA follows: TGTGCCAGCAGTTTAGTCTCAGGGGGCCCTTCCTACGAGCAGTACTTC. Translation gives CASSLVSGGPSYEQYF.

V and J are TRBV6-1 and TRBJ2-1; 9 nucleotides align to TRBD2. This CDR3 comprises 13 residues. With 6 bases clipped from V and 3 bases from J, the junction kept 0 bases outside the gene matches. From germline, CDR1 is MNHNS and CDR2 SASEGT. The CDR3 sequence: CASRREGYNEQFF. The CDR3 DNA follows: TGTGCCAGCAGGCGGGAGGGCTACAATGAGCAGTTCTTC.

The V gene is TRBV30, the J gene TRBJ2-7; D is perhaps TRBD1 (6 bases). The CDR3 has 13 amino acids. V lost 5 bases, J lost 4 bases, and 15 bases lay in between. Germline lookup yields CDR1 GTSNPN and CDR2 SVGIG (reference sequence). CDR3 sequence: CAWRPGQTYEQYF. The CDR3 DNA reads as TGTGCCTGGCGGCCGGGACAAACTTACGAGCAGTACTTC.

By frequency in the sample, this clone is large. The chain is built from TRBV6-5 and TRBJ1-1, with D maybe TRBD1 (5 bases). Germline V gives CDR1 MNHEY, CDR2 SVGAGI. The CDR3 spans 13 residues. Trimming left V 5 bases short and J 1 base short, with 8 bases between. CDR3 loop: CASSRQTNTEAFF. CDR3 DNA: TGTGCCAGCAGTCGACAGACGAACACTGAAGCTTTCTTT.

This sequence joins TRBV5-1 and TRBJ1-5; D is ambiguous. The V end lost 0 bases, the J end lost 6 bases, and 7 bases lay between the germline ends. Germline values: CDR1 SGHRS, CDR2 YFSETQ. This CDR3 comprises 13 residues. CDR3 DNA: TGCGCCAGCAGCTTGGAAGGGAGTCAGCCCCAGCATTTT. Translation gives CASSLEGSQPQHF.

This chain links TRBV18 with TRBJ2-5; 12 nucleotides agree with TRBD1. The J segment lost 4 bases and the V segment lost 3 bases, leaving 3 bases of the junction unmatched. Germline V lookup: CDR1 KGHSH, CDR2 LQKENI. The CDR3 extends over 15 amino acids. For the CDR3, the DNA is TGTGCCAGCTCACCCGGGGACAGGGGGCGAGAGACCCAGTACTTC. Its protein is CASSPGDRGRETQYF.

V is TRBV5-3 and J is TRBJ2-1, with TRBD1 identical over 9 bases. TRBV5-3 is an ORF, with its function uncertain. V gave up 0 bases and J gave up 7 bases; unmatched junction bases: 11. This CDR3 contains 17 residues. CDR3 in DNA: TGTGCCAGAAGCTTGGCCCCGAACAGGGGGCGGGGGAATGAGCAGTTCTTC. This codes for CARSLAPNRGRGNEQFF.

The V gene is TRBV6-6, the J gene TRBJ2-3; 7 positions match TRBD2. The V gene's germline CDR1 is MNHNY and CDR2 SVGAGI (reference sequence). V trimming: 6 bases; J trimming: 4 bases; junction bases outside the gene matches: 13. The CDR3 is made up of 16 amino acids. The CDR3 DNA follows: TGTGCCAGCAGACCCGGACTAGGAATGCCCTCAGATACGCAGTATTTT. Amino acid sequence: CASRPGLGMPSDTQYF.

The chain is built from TRBV29-1 and TRBJ1-1; 8 positions agree with TRBD1. J gave up 8 bases and V 8 bases, and 4 bases lay outside the gene matches. The CDR3 spans 10 residues. The V gene's germline CDR1 is SQVTM and CDR2 ANQGSEA. The CDR3 here is CSTAGGEAFF. CDR3 coding DNA: TGCAGCACCGCAGGGGGCGAAGCTTTCTTT.

The chain has TRBV10-3 and TRBJ2-5, with 7 bases identical to TRBD1. V lost 5 bases, J lost 1 base, and 4 bases stayed unmatched. CDR1 ENHRY and CDR2 SYGVKD come from the germline V gene. The length of the CDR3 is 14 residues. The CDR3 DNA reads TGTGCCATCAGTACCGGGACAGCCCAAGAGACCCAGTACTTC. It specifies CAISTGTAQETQYF.

V is TRBV5-1 and J is TRBJ2-1; TRBD2 matches at 8 bases. The ends lost 0 bases at V and 3 bases at J; junction bases unmatched: 5. CDR1 and CDR2 from the germline V gene are SGHRS and YFSETQ. The CDR3 extends over 16 amino acids. The DNA of the CDR3 is TGCGCCAGCAGCTTGGCTGCCAGCGGGGGCTACAATGAGCAGTTCTTC. The encoded protein is CASSLAASGGYNEQFF.

This clone was recorded once. The chain is built from TRBV11-2 and TRBJ2-2, with D tentatively TRBD1 (6 bases). The CDR3 contains 13 residues. V lost 5 bases and J lost 6, with 10 bases in between. CDR1 and CDR2 from the germline V gene are SGHAT and FQNNGV. The CDR3 DNA reads TGTGCCAGCAGCCAACAGGGTCCCGGGGAGCTGTTTTTT. Translation: CASSQQGPGELFF.

The V gene is TRBV6-4, the J gene TRBJ2-2, with TRBD1 identical over 8 bases. This CDR3 has 15 residues. Germline CDR1 and CDR2: MRHNA and SNTAGT. With V trimmed by 3 bases and J by 3 bases, 3 bases remained unmatched. The CDR3 region is CASSEADRDTGELFF. CDR3 coding DNA: TGTGCCAGCAGTGAGGCGGACAGGGACACCGGGGAGCTGTTTTTT.

This clone was found once. The chain recombines TRBV7-3 with TRBJ2-3; tentatively, D is TRBD1 (5 bases). Germline CDR1 and CDR2: SGHTA and FQGTGA. This CDR3 has 13 amino acids. Trimming removed 2 bases at V and 6 bases at J, with 9 bases between. The CDR3 sequence is CASSLQGADTQYF. DNA of the CDR3: TGTGCCAGCAGCTTACAGGGTGCGGATACGCAGTATTTT.

The gene calls are TRBV19 and TRBJ2-7, with 7 positions matching TRBD1. The CDR3 covers 13 residues. Germline CDR1 is LNHDA and CDR2 is SQIVND (reference sequence). V gave up 3 bases and J gave up 5 bases; unmatched junction bases: 4. The CDR3 spells CASSMTGIHEQYF. As DNA, the CDR3 is TGTGCCAGTAGTATGACAGGGATCCACGAGCAGTACTTC. The entire variable domain, with the rest obtained from reference TRBV19 and TRBJ2-7, is as follows: DGGITQSPKYLFRKEGQNVTLSCEQNLNHDAMYWYRQDPGQGLRLIYYSQIVNDFQKGDIAEGYSVSREKKESFPLTVTSAQKNPTAFYLCASSMTGIHEQYFGPGTRLTVT.

V usage is TRBV9 and J usage is TRBJ1-2, with D possibly matching TRBD1 (5 bases). Trimming cost V 0 bases and J 3 bases, with 12 bases left between them. CDR1 is SGDLS and CDR2 is YYNGEE in the germline V gene. The CDR3 has 15 amino acids. The CDR3 region has the DNA TGTGCCAGCAGCGTAGGGGAGGGGTTCGACTATGGCTACACCTTC. Translation gives CASSVGEGFDYGYTF.

In nucleotides, the CDR3 is TGTGCCAGCAGCTTAATGGGAGGGCAAGATACGCAGTATTTT. Protein: CASSLMGGQDTQYF. The genes are TRBV7-9 and TRBJ2-3; 7 nucleotides line up with TRBD2. The V segment lost 2 bases and the J segment 5 bases; nucleotides outside the gene matches: 4. Per germline, CDR1 SEHNR and CDR2 FQNEAQ (reference sequence). The CDR3 covers 14 residues.